What follows describes a single T cell receptor beta chain. These data come from a study of blood T cell repertoires in COVID-19. Study overall: Whether acute or convalescent, the COVID-19 samples came from the United States, Italy and Spain.

Source study methods: Cell counts per sample came from amplifying reference gene primers. Measured with immunoSEQ multiplex PCR; TCRdb has only the in-frame clones, and not every one. V, J and clone size reflect that table, while D and trimming were determined from the DNA. The repertoire consists of about 140,000 clones, with more than 75% occurring once and the leading ten covering around 5.4%. Per the germline V gene, CDR1 is SGHTA and CDR2 is FQGNSA. The CDR3 contains 16 residues. Trimming took 5 bases from V and 6 from J; bases not matched to a gene: 8. This chain connects TRBV7-2 to TRBJ2-1; 12 nucleotides match TRBD2. The TCR was taken from a human donor in a cohort sampled during active COVID-19. The sample was peripheral blood. Here the CDR3 DNA reads TGTGCCAGCAGCGCCAGACTAGCGGGGGCCCGCAATGAGCAGTTCTTC. Translated: CASSARLAGARNEQFF.